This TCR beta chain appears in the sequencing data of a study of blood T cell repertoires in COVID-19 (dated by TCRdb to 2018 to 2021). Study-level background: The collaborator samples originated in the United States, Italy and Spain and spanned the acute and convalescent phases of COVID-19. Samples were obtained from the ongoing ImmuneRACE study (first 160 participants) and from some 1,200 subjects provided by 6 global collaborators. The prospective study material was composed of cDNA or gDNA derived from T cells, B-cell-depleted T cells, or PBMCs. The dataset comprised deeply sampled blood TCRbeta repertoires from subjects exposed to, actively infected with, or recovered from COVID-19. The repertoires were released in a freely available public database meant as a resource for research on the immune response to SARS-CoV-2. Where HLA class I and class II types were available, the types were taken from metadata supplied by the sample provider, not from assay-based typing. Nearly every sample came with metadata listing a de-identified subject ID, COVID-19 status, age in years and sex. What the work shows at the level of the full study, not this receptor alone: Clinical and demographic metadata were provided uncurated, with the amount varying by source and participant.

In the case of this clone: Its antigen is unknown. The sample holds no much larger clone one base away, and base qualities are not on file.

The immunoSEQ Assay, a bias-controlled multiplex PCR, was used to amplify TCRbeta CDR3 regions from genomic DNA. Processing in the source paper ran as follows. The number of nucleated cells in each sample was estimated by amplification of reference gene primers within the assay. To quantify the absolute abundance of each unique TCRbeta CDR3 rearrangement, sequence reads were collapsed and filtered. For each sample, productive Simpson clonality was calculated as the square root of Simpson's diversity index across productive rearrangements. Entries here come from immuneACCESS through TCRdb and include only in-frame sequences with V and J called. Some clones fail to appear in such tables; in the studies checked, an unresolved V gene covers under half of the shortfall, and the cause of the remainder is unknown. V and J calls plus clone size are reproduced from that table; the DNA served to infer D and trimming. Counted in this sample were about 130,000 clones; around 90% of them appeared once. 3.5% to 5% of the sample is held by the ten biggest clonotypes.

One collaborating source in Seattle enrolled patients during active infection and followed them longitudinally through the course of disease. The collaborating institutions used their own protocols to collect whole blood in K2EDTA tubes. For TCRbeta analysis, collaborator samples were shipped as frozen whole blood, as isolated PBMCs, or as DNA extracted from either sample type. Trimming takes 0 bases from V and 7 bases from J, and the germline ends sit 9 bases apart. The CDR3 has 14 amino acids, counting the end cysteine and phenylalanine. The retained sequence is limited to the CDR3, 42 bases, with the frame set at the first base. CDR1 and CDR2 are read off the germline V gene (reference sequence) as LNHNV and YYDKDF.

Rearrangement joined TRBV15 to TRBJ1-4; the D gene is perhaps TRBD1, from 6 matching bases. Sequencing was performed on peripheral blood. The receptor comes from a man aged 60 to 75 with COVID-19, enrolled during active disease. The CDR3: CATSRDRGGEKLFF. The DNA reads TGTGCCACCAGCAGAGATAGAGGGGGTGAAAAACTGTTTTTT.